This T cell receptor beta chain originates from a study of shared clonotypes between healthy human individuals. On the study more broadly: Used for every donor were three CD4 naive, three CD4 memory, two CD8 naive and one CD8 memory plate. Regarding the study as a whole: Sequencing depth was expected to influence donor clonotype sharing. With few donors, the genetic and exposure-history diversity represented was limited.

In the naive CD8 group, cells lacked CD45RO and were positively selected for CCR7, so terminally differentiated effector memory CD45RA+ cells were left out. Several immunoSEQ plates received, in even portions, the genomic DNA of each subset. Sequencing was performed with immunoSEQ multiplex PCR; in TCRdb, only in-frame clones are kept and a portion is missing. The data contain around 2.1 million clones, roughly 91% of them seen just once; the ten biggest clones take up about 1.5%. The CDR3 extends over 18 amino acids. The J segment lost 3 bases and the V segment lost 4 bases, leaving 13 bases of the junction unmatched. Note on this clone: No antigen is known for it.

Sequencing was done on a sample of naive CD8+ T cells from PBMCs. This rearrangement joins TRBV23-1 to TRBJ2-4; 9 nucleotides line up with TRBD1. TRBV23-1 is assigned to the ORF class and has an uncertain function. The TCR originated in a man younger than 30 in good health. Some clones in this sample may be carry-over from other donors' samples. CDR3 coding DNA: TGCGCCAGCAGTCCACCTCTCAACAGGGGGCGAAGCAAAAACATTCAGTACTTC. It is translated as CASSPPLNRGRSKNIQYF.